Below are 8 T cell receptor beta chains sequenced from a single sample in a study of blood T cell repertoires in COVID-19 (dated by TCRdb to 2020 to 2022). Library generation was performed with the immunoSEQ multiplex PCR assay. TCRdb retrieved this table from immuneACCESS and kept in-frame rearrangements only. Not all clones are present; in checked studies, unresolved V genes account for under half, and no reason is known for the remainder. This sample holds some 50,000 clones; 80% to 95% were observed only once. In total, the top ten clones hold roughly 1% of the sample. Sample: peripheral blood. The receptors shown here come from a man in his sixties with COVID-19, enrolled during active disease.

The V call is TRBV25-1, the J call TRBJ1-1, with no clear D. The CDR3 consists of 13 residues. Germline lookup yields CDR1 MGHDK and CDR2 SYGVNS. The V gene lost 4 bases and the J gene lost 1 base, with 7 bases spanning the gap. The CDR3 sequence: CASSVKRNTEAFF. In DNA, the CDR3 is TGTGCCAGCAGTGTAAAGCGGAACACTGAAGCTTTCTTT.

The V gene is TRBV7-3, the J gene TRBJ2-7; 9 bases agree with TRBD1. CDR1 and CDR2 (germline): SGHTA, FQGTGA. This CDR3 is built from 14 residues. V shed 4 bases and J 5 bases; nucleotides not matched to a gene: 6. The CDR3 DNA sequence: TGTGCCAGCAGCTCCGGGACAGGGACAGACGAGCAGTACTTC. Translated: CASSSGTGTDEQYF.

V usage is TRBV11-2 and J usage is TRBJ1-3, with D unclear. CDR1 SGHAT and CDR2 FQNNGV come from the germline V gene. The CDR3 spans 14 residues. With 1 base removed from V and 4 bases from J, the gap between germline ends came to 8 bases. In DNA form, the CDR3 reads TGTGCCAGCAGCTTAGTTCAGTCGGGAAACACCATATATTTT. Its translation is CASSLVQSGNTIYF.

The chain combines TRBV15 with TRBJ2-7, with a tentative D call TRBD1 (6 bases). CDR3 length equals 15 residues. Germline loops: CDR1 LNHNV, CDR2 YYDKDF (reference sequence). V was clipped by 2 bases and J by 0 bases, with 11 bases between them. CDR3 loop: CATSRQQGTSYEQYF. Written as DNA, the CDR3 is TGTGCCACCAGCAGACAACAGGGCACCTCCTACGAGCAGTACTTC.

This clone was observed a handful of times. This chain links TRBV7-9 with TRBJ2-7; 8 nucleotides agree with TRBD1. The V and J ends lost 2 bases and 3 bases, in that order; junction bases with no gene match: 6. The CDR3 is made up of 15 amino acids. Germline V gives CDR1 SEHNR, CDR2 FQNEAQ (reference sequence). The CDR3 nucleotides are TGTGCCAGCAGCTTACAACAGGGGGTCGGCTACGAGCAGTACTTC. This codes for CASSLQQGVGYEQYF. The whole variable domain, remainder taken from reference TRBV7-9 and TRBJ2-7, is DTGVSQNPRHKITKRGQNVTFRCDPISEHNRLYWYRQTLGQGPEFLTYFQNEAQLEKSRLLSDRFSAERPKGSFSTLEIQRTEQGDSAMYLCASSLQQGVGYEQYFGPGTRLTVT.

The chain is built from TRBV4-2 and TRBJ1-2; no firm D call. This CDR3 is built from 11 residues. The germline CDR1 and CDR2 sequences are LGHNA and YNFKEQ. V lost 7 bases to trimming and J lost 2 bases, with 5 bases between them. CDR3 nucleotide sequence: TGTGCCAGCACAGGCAACTATGGCTACACCTTC. Translating it yields CASTGNYGYTF.

The CDR3 region is CASSQERLAGRTQYF. The CDR3 nucleotides are TGCGCCAGCAGCCAAGAGCGCCTAGCGGGGAGAACGCAGTATTTT. The rearrangement links TRBV4-1 to TRBJ2-3, with 9 bases fitting TRBD2. This CDR3 has 15 amino acids. Germline-derived CDR1 and CDR2 are MGHRA and YSYEKL. After removal of 0 bases from V and 9 bases from J, the junction contained 7 bases not matched to a gene.

The chain combines TRBV18 with TRBJ1-4; D might be TRBD1 (5 bases). The germline V gene has CDR1 KGHSH and CDR2 LQKENI. V gave up 2 bases and J gave up 8 bases, with 15 bases separating them. The CDR3 is 15 amino acids. In nucleotides, the CDR3 is TGTGCCAGCTCACCAGGAAGGTCAGGGAAAGAAAAACTGTTTTTT. Its protein is CASSPGRSGKEKLFF.